Each of the 26 T cell receptor beta chains below was sequenced from the same sample in a study of blood T cell repertoires in COVID-19. Here immunoSEQ multiplex PCR was the method, and the copy in TCRdb shows in-frame clones only, minus some. The sample gives around 99,000 clones, about 80% of which show up once; 4% to 5.5% is in the top ten. Input material: peripheral blood. These receptors all come from a man between 70 and 80 years old with acute or convalescent COVID-19.

This rearrangement joins TRBV7-2 to TRBJ2-5; D is unclear. The CDR3 length is 12 residues. Trimming shortened V by 1 base and J by 5 bases, and 5 bases separated the two germline ends. CDR1 and CDR2 from the germline V gene are SGHTA and FQGNSA. CDR3 protein: CASSLERETQYF. CDR3 DNA: TGTGCCAGCAGCTTAGAACGGGAGACCCAGTACTTC. The whole variable domain, remainder taken from reference TRBV7-2 and TRBJ2-5, is GAGVSQSPSNKVTEKGKDVELRCDPISGHTALYWYRQSLGQGLEFLIYFQGNSAPDKSGLPSDRFSAERTGGSVSTLTIQRTQQEDSAVYLCASSLERETQYFGPGTRLLVL.

The rearrangement uses TRBV6-5 and TRBJ1-4; 10 positions agree with TRBD1. Unmatched junction bases numbered 7, after V lost 8 bases and J lost 7 bases. The CDR3 extends over 14 amino acids. Per germline, CDR1 MNHEY and CDR2 SVGAGI. In DNA form, the CDR3 reads TGTGCCAGCCAACGGGACAGGGGTTTTGAAAAACTGTTTTTT. Residues: CASQRDRGFEKLFF.

This clone was seen a few times. V and J are TRBV3-1 (or the pseudogene TRBV3-2) and TRBJ1-2; D not resolved. Germline V gives CDR1 LGHDT, CDR2 YNNKEL (reference sequence). Trimming took 4 bases from V and 4 from J, leaving 16 bases between them. This CDR3 has 15 amino acids. The CDR3: CASSLTGGRVYGYTF. In nucleotides, the CDR3 is TGTGCCAGCAGCCTTACTGGTGGGCGGGTCTATGGCTACACCTTC.

This clone was picked up a small number of times. V gene TRBV9 combines with J gene TRBJ1-1; D ambiguous. Germline assignment: CDR1 SGDLS and CDR2 YYNGEE. The CDR3 sequence is 12 residues long. V was cut by 0 bases and J by 7 bases, with 7 bases left in between. CDR3 DNA: TGTGCCAGCAGCGTAGATGCGGGTGAAGCTTTCTTT. Translation gives CASSVDAGEAFF. Looking up the rest from reference TRBV9 and TRBJ1-1 gives the full variable domain: DSGVTQTPKHLITATGQRVTLRCSPRSGDLSVYWYQQSLDQGLQFLIQYYNGEERAKGNILERFSAQQFPDLHSELNLSSLELGDSALYFCASSVDAGEAFFGQGTRLTVV.

The chain has TRBV6-1 and TRBJ1-6; D might be TRBD1 (5 bases). The CDR3 spans 14 residues. V was pared by 2 bases and J by 5 bases, with 7 bases between. CDR1 is MNHNS, CDR2 SASEGT, per germline. CDR3 sequence reads: CASSEQGNNSPLHF. The DNA for the CDR3 is TGTGCCAGCAGTGAACAGGGTAATAATTCACCCCTCCACTTT.

This chain joins TRBV2 and TRBJ2-5, with 11 bases fitting TRBD2. This CDR3 contains 15 residues. Looked up from germline, CDR1 is SNHLY and CDR2 is FYNNEI. Trimming at V came to 4 bases and at J to 5 bases, leaving 6 bases not matched to a gene. For the CDR3, the DNA is TGTGCCAGCAGTGTCACTAGCGGGGGTGGGGAGACCCAGTACTTC. This translates into CASSVTSGGGETQYF. Full variable domain (remainder filled in from reference TRBV2 and TRBJ2-5): EPEVTQTPSHQVTQMGQEVILRCVPISNHLYFYWYRQILGQKVEFLVSFYNNEISEKSEIFDDQFSVERPDGSNFTLKIRSTKLEDSAMYFCASSVTSGGGETQYFGPGTRLLVL.

This CDR3 is CASSQLQGGTDTQYF. The CDR3 DNA reads TGTGCCAGCAGCCAACTACAGGGGGGAACAGATACGCAGTATTTT. This chain joins TRBV14 and TRBJ2-3; TRBD1 aligns across 8 bases. The CDR3 sequence is 15 residues long. Trimming took 2 bases from V and 3 from J; bases not matched to a gene: 4. In germline, CDR1 is SGHDN, CDR2 FVKESK.

The genes are TRBV15 and TRBJ1-6; 9 nucleotides agree with TRBD1. CDR3 length: 18 amino acids. V shed 0 bases and J 6 bases; nucleotides not matched to a gene: 9. The germline V gene has CDR1 LNHNV and CDR2 YYDKDF (reference sequence). The CDR3 loop is CATSRDRGTGRANSPLHF. As DNA, the CDR3 is TGTGCCACCAGCAGAGATAGGGGGACAGGGAGGGCTAATTCACCCCTCCACTTT.

The J gene is TRBJ2-5, the V gene TRBV24-1, with 9 positions matching TRBD1. This CDR3 comprises 15 residues. CDR1 is KGHDR, CDR2 SFDVKD, per germline. Trimming cost V 4 bases and J 5 bases; bases outside gene matches: 7. CDR3 bases: TGTGCCACCAGTGAGACAGGGGGGCAGAGTGAGACCCAGTACTTC. Amino acid sequence: CATSETGGQSETQYF.

The chain employs TRBV5-8 and TRBJ1-5, with D uncertain. V was shortened by 2 bases and J by 1 base, with 13 bases between the two germline ends. Per the germline V gene, CDR1 is SGHTS and CDR2 is YDEGEE. The CDR3 loop spans 16 amino acids. The CDR3 protein is CASSFGRRASNQPQHF. The CDR3 coding sequence is TGTGCCAGCAGCTTCGGGAGGAGGGCGAGCAATCAGCCCCAGCATTTT. The full variable domain, with the rest looked up from reference TRBV5-8 and TRBJ1-5, is EAGVTQSPTHLIKTRGQQATLRCSPISGHTSVYWYQQALGLGLQFLLWYDEGEERNRGNFPPRFSGRQFPNYSSELNVNALELEDSALYLCASSFGRRASNQPQHFGDGTRLSIL.

The V call is TRBV6-2 or TRBV6-3, the J call TRBJ2-7; 10 positions match TRBD1. V was pared by 2 bases and J by 7 bases, with 5 bases of the junction left unmatched. The CDR3 loop spans 14 amino acids. Germline V gene sequence: CDR1 MNHEY, CDR2 SVGEGT. Written as DNA, the CDR3 is TGTGCCAGCAGTTACCCGACAGGGGGCAGTGAGCAGTACTTC. Translation gives CASSYPTGGSEQYF.

This chain uses TRBV12-3 or TRBV12-4 with TRBJ1-2; D remains unclear. This CDR3 is built from 13 residues. Deletions cut 7 bases from V and 4 bases from J, with 13 bases between. CDR3 residues: CASTPREGYGYTF. DNA of the CDR3: TGTGCCAGCACCCCGCGGGAAGGCTATGGCTACACCTTC.

The chain links TRBV9 to TRBJ2-2; D perhaps matches TRBD1 (6 bases). This CDR3 is built from 17 residues. Germline V lookup: CDR1 SGDLS, CDR2 YYNGEE. Trimming removed 4 bases from V and 0 bases from J, with 16 bases in between. Here the CDR3 reads CASSSQGKSPNTGELFF. The DNA for the CDR3 is TGTGCCAGCAGCTCCCAGGGGAAGTCTCCGAACACCGGGGAGCTGTTTTTT.

The V call is TRBV24-1, the J call TRBJ2-1; TRBD2 agrees at 13 bases. Germline V CDR1 and CDR2: KGHDR, SFDVKD. V trimming: 4 bases; J trimming: 8 bases; junction bases outside the gene matches: 7. This CDR3 spans 16 amino acids. The CDR3: CATSDPTSGGPDEQFF. The CDR3 nucleotides read TGTGCCACCAGTGACCCGACTAGCGGGGGGCCCGATGAGCAGTTCTTC.

The chain employs TRBV19 and TRBJ1-2; a possible D gene is TRBD1 (5 bases). V gave up 8 bases and J gave up 2 bases, with 15 bases separating them. This CDR3 spans 14 amino acids. Germline V gene data show CDR1 as LNHDA and CDR2 as SQIVND (reference sequence). The CDR3 protein is CASAIGGKNYGYTF. CDR3 DNA: TGTGCCAGTGCCATTGGGGGGAAGAACTATGGCTACACCTTC.

Points on this clone: One end of the junction varies from germline; a read error may be responsible. The identical CDR3 is also encoded by other nucleotide sequences in the sample. J is TRBJ2-2 and V is TRBV5-1, with 11 positions matching TRBD2. Germline-derived CDR1 and CDR2 are SGHRS and YFSETQ. The CDR3 runs 15 residues. CDR3 DNA: TGCGCCAGTAGCTCCGGGACTAGCGGTACCGGGGAGCTGTTTTTT. It translates to CASSSGTSGTGELFF. The whole variable domain, remainder taken from reference TRBV5-1 and TRBJ2-2, is KAGVTQTPRYLIKTRGQQVTLSCSPISGHRSVSWYQQTPGQGLQFLFEYFSETQRNKGNFPGRFSGRQFSNSRSEMNVSTLELGDSALYLCASSSGTSGTGELFFGEGSRLTVL.

CDR3 residues: CASSGWTSVKEQYF. DNA of the CDR3: TGTGCCAGCAGCGGTTGGACAAGCGTTAAGGAGCAGTACTTC. J is TRBJ2-7 and V is TRBV5-8; weak D call: TRBD1 (5 bases). Germline V gene lookup returns CDR1 SGHTS and CDR2 YDEGEE. This CDR3 has 14 amino acids. V lost 4 bases, J lost 7 bases, and 18 bases lay in between.

CDR3 region: CASSLDWGDTDTQYF. The CDR3 bases are TGTGCCAGCAGCTTAGATTGGGGGGACACAGATACGCAGTATTTT. The chain employs TRBV11-3 and TRBJ2-3; D is possibly TRBD2 (6 bases). Looked up from germline, CDR1 is SGHNT and CDR2 is YENEEA. V gave up 0 bases and J gave up 2 bases, with 9 bases separating them. The CDR3 has 15 amino acids.

This rearrangement joins TRBV5-1 to TRBJ2-4; TRBD1 might be the D (5 bases). Trimming left V 2 bases short and J 5 bases short, with 11 bases between. The CDR3 is 14 residues long. CDR1 and CDR2 from the germline V gene are SGHRS and YFSETQ. CDR3 loop: CASSLTGRQNIQYF. The CDR3 DNA is TGCGCCAGCAGCTTAACAGGACGGCAAAACATTCAGTACTTC.

This rearrangement joins TRBV27 to TRBJ1-4; no clear D. Germline assignment: CDR1 MNHEY and CDR2 SMNVEV (reference sequence). The V end was cut by 3 bases, the J end by 0 bases, with 8 bases between. The CDR3 has 15 residues. This CDR3 is CASSLSLATNEKLFF. DNA for the CDR3: TGTGCCAGCAGTTTGTCACTTGCAACTAATGAAAAACTGTTTTTT.

The V gene is TRBV6-2 or TRBV6-3, the J gene TRBJ2-7; D might be TRBD2 (6 bases). From germline, CDR1 is MNHEY and CDR2 SVGEGT. The CDR3 sequence is 16 residues long. The germline V and J ends were trimmed by 2 bases and 6 bases, with 20 bases remaining between them. CDR3 loop: CASSYPRDGGWFEQYF. DNA of the CDR3: TGTGCCAGCAGTTACCCCAGGGACGGAGGGTGGTTCGAGCAGTACTTC.

This chain uses TRBV19 with TRBJ1-2; D is uncertain. The germline CDR1 and CDR2 sequences are LNHDA and SQIVND (reference sequence). CDR3 length: 16 residues. Trimming pared 5 bases from V and 0 bases from J, leaving 16 bases between. CDR3 DNA sequence: TGTGCCAGTAGTCGCGAGGGTGCCTACCCTAACTATGGCTACACCTTC. It codes for CASSREGAYPNYGYTF.

This chain uses TRBV27 with TRBJ1-1; TRBD1 matches at 8 bases. V was pared by 4 bases and J by 3 bases, with 4 bases of the junction left unmatched. The CDR3 runs 14 residues. The germline CDR1 and CDR2 sequences are MNHEY and SMNVEV (reference sequence). The CDR3 loop reads CASSSRDRYTEAFF. The CDR3, as DNA: TGTGCCAGCAGTTCCCGGGACAGGTACACTGAAGCTTTCTTT.

This chain joins TRBV2 and TRBJ1-4, with 7 bases matching TRBD1. CDR1 is SNHLY and CDR2 is FYNNEI in the germline V gene. CDR3 size: 12 residues. V gave up 6 bases and J gave up 8 bases; unmatched junction bases: 3. The DNA for the CDR3 is TGTGCCAGCAGCGACAGGGAAGAAAAACTGTTTTTT. This translates into CASSDREEKLFF. The full variable domain, in which reference TRBV2 and TRBJ1-4 provide the parts outside the CDR3, is EPEVTQTPSHQVTQMGQEVILRCVPISNHLYFYWYRQILGQKVEFLVSFYNNEISEKSEIFDDQFSVERPDGSNFTLKIRSTKLEDSAMYFCASSDREEKLFFGSGTQLSVL.

The chain carries TRBV6-1 and TRBJ1-2, with D perhaps TRBD1 (6 bases). This CDR3 spans 15 amino acids. From germline, CDR1 is MNHNS and CDR2 SASEGT. Between the trimmed V and J ends, which lost 0 bases and 4 bases, there was a span of 12 bases. The CDR3 here is CASSEAGGAGYGYTF. Written as DNA, the CDR3 is TGTGCCAGCAGTGAAGCTGGGGGCGCGGGCTATGGCTACACCTTC.

V and J are TRBV11-2 and TRBJ1-1; D is perhaps TRBD1 (5 bases). The CDR3 extends over 15 amino acids. V lost 0 bases and J lost 4, with 12 bases in between. Germline CDR1 SGHAT, CDR2 FQNNGV. CDR3 protein: CASSLDAGGGTEAFF. In DNA form, the CDR3 reads TGTGCCAGCAGCTTAGATGCTGGGGGAGGCACTGAAGCTTTCTTT.